The TCR beta chain described here comes from a study of blood T cell repertoires in COVID-19. Across the study: Researchers got acute and convalescent COVID-19 samples from the United States, Italy and Spain. PBMCs, B-cell-depleted T cells, or T cells were the source of the cDNA or gDNA that made up the material.

Germline CDR1 is LNHDA and CDR2 is SQIVND (reference sequence). Deletions cut 7 bases from V and 2 bases from J, with 13 bases between. The CDR3 is made up of 14 amino acids. Methods used by the authors: Researchers report that nucleated cell counts were estimated from reference gene primer amplification. Produced via immunoSEQ multiplex PCR; TCRdb's table is partial and in-frame only. For V, J and clone size, that table is used; D and trimming come from the DNA. The sample consists of approximately 150,000 clones, 65% to 80% of them appearing once. Sequences were obtained from peripheral blood. The receptor was derived from a man between 60 and 70 years old with acute or convalescent COVID-19. This chain connects TRBV19 to TRBJ2-3, with TRBD2 as a possible D gene (5 bases). The CDR3 sequence is CASIGGLYTDTQYF. For the CDR3, the DNA is TGTGCCAGTATCGGCGGGCTTTACACAGATACGCAGTATTTT.